The next 6 T cell receptor beta chains were all read from a single sample in a study of cytomegalovirus exposure and HLA in healthy donors. Researchers ran the PCR with 60 Vbeta and 13 Jbeta primers. This table comes from immunoSEQ multiplex PCR, and its TCRdb copy is limited to in-frame clones, with some not included. Among 210,000 or so clones listed, around 78% were seen once. What was sequenced was PBMCs. The receptors derive from a boy aged 5-17 years in good health and CMV-seronegative.

The rearrangement uses TRBV11-3 and TRBJ2-7, with D possibly being TRBD2 (7 bases). Germline V gene data show CDR1 as SGHNT and CDR2 as YENEEA. The CDR3 is 15 residues long. Trimming pared 1 base from V and 2 bases from J, leaving 12 bases between. CDR3 DNA: TGTGCCAGCAGCTTAGGTGCGGGGGCCCCCTACGAGCAGTACTTC. This sequence encodes CASSLGAGAPYEQYF.

The chain carries TRBV15 and TRBJ2-5, with 8 positions matching TRBD1. Germline V CDR1 and CDR2: LNHNV, YYDKDF (reference sequence). This CDR3 spans 13 amino acids. V trimming: 9 bases; J trimming: 1 base; junction bases outside the gene matches: 4. CDR3 in amino acids: CATGQDFQETQYF. CDR3 sequence (DNA): TGTGCCACGGGACAGGACTTCCAAGAGACCCAGTACTTC.

V is TRBV10-3 and J is TRBJ2-2; 11 positions agree with TRBD1. The V gene end was trimmed by 11 bases and the J gene end by 1 base; junction bases not matched to a gene: 6. The CDR3 loop spans 15 amino acids. Germline assignment: CDR1 ENHRY and CDR2 SYGVKD. The CDR3 DNA reads TGTGCCTCTTCCGGGACAGGGGGGAACACCGGGGAGCTGTTTTTT. Its protein is CASSGTGGNTGELFF.

The chain is built from TRBV5-8 and TRBJ2-6; D is possibly TRBD1 (6 bases). V dropped 8 bases and J dropped 0 bases, with 12 bases sitting between them. CDR3 length: 15 amino acids. Per germline, CDR1 SGHTS and CDR2 YDEGEE. CDR3 sequence: CARPDRSSGANVLTF. CDR3 bases: TGTGCCAGGCCGGACAGATCCTCTGGGGCCAACGTCCTGACTTTC.

The chain employs TRBV7-6 and TRBJ1-1; 7 bases align to TRBD1. Looked up from germline, CDR1 is SGHVS and CDR2 is FNYEAQ. The CDR3 sequence is 13 residues long. V shed 5 bases and J 1 base; nucleotides not matched to a gene: 1. The CDR3 protein is CASSRTGNTEAFF. In nucleotides, the CDR3 is TGTGCCAGCAGCAGGACAGGGAACACTGAAGCTTTCTTT.

In regard to this clone: Germline and junction disagree at one end, which may indicate a read error. The chain combines TRBV7-9 with TRBJ1-1; D is uncertain. There are 12 residues in the CDR3. Germline loops: CDR1 SEHNR, CDR2 FQNEAQ (reference sequence). The CDR3 DNA follows: TGTTCCAGCAGCTTAGCAACACCAGAAGCTTTCTTT. Amino acid sequence: CSSSLATPEAFF.